This T cell receptor (beta chain) is drawn from a study of T cell responses to AZD1222 COVID-19 vaccine. The study, taken as a whole, reports: Donors were chiefly white British, with a greater number of females, and clonal diversity was perhaps underestimated. Spike-specific TCR breadth and depth rose after two AZD1222 doses. The CD4 TCRs associated with vaccination extended across spike and predominated at 160-218 and 743-854.

Method: immunoSEQ multiplex PCR; TCRdb's copy keeps in-frame clones and lacks some. The table records approximately 160,000 clones, under 95% of them present only once. V lost 5 bases and J lost 6, with 20 bases in between. Germline values: CDR1 SGHVS, CDR2 FNYEAQ. This CDR3 region has 16 residues. This clone was seen a single time. Antigen specificity is unknown. The TCR originated in an adult in good health. The chain combines TRBV7-6 with TRBJ2-1; D gene unclear. The source was peripheral blood, collected on day 0 of AZD1222 vaccination. CDR3 sequence reads: CASSPRSSGLSNEQFF. Written as DNA, the CDR3 is TGTGCCAGCAGCCCCAGAAGTTCAGGATTGAGCAATGAGCAGTTCTTC.